Below are 30 T cell receptor beta chains sequenced from a single sample in a study of cytomegalovirus exposure and HLA in healthy donors. It was with 60 Vbeta and 13 Jbeta primers that the PCR ran. TCRdb's table, derived via immunoSEQ multiplex PCR, lists solely in-frame clones and lacks some. This sample's table reports roughly 62,000 clones. The sample taken for sequencing was PBMCs. Receptor source: a male donor in good health and CMV-seronegative.

This chain joins TRBV6-5 and TRBJ1-3, with TRBD1 matching 10 bases. In germline, CDR1 is MNHEY, CDR2 SVGAGI. Trimming cost V 0 bases and J 3 bases; bases outside gene matches: 2. The CDR3 extends over 16 amino acids. The DNA for the CDR3 is TGTGCCAGCAGTTACTCGACAGGGGGCCATGGAAACACCATATATTTT. This translates into CASSYSTGGHGNTIYF.

V is TRBV4-1 and J is TRBJ2-2, with a weak D call TRBD1 (6 bases). Deletions cut 0 bases from V and 5 bases from J, with 16 bases between. Germline values: CDR1 MGHRA, CDR2 YSYEKL. There are 17 residues in the CDR3. The CDR3 bases are TGCGCCAGCAGCCAAGACGGTGGGACAAGGGTAACCGGGGAGCTGTTTTTT. It is translated as CASSQDGGTRVTGELFF.

This chain joins TRBV6-1 and TRBJ1-2; 10 bases agree with TRBD1. Germline lookup yields CDR1 MNHNS and CDR2 SASEGT. This CDR3 region has 15 residues. Unmatched junction bases numbered 6, after V lost 1 base and J lost 7 bases. CDR3 loop: CASSEVGTGAAGYTF. DNA of the CDR3: TGTGCCAGCAGTGAAGTAGGGACAGGGGCTGCTGGCTACACCTTC.

The genes are TRBV6-1 and TRBJ2-2; the match to TRBD1 covers 8 bases. Germline CDR1 reads MNHNS; CDR2 reads SASEGT. CDR3 length: 15 residues. V was pared by 5 bases and J by 0 bases, with 2 bases of the junction left unmatched. The CDR3 sequence: CASSRDRTNTGELFF. The CDR3 DNA reads TGTGCCAGCAGTCGGGACAGGACGAACACCGGGGAGCTGTTTTTT.

The chain joins TRBV6-5 to TRBJ2-2; tentatively, D is TRBD1 (6 bases). The CDR3 consists of 13 residues. The germline V gene encodes CDR1 MNHEY and CDR2 SVGAGI. V was cut by 6 bases and J by 1 base, with 6 bases left in between. CDR3 DNA: TGTGCCAGCAGACAGGGGAACACCGGGGAGCTGTTTTTT. It codes for CASRQGNTGELFF.

The rearrangement uses TRBV9 and TRBJ2-5, with TRBD2 identical over 11 bases. Trimming at V came to 3 bases and at J to 1 base, leaving 8 bases not matched to a gene. Germline CDR1 is SGDLS and CDR2 is YYNGEE. This CDR3 region has 17 residues. CDR3 residues: CASSASGGPPSQETQYF. The DNA for the CDR3 is TGTGCCAGCAGCGCTAGCGGGGGGCCTCCCTCCCAAGAGACCCAGTACTTC.

In the case of this clone: One junction end disagrees with the germline gene, perhaps due to a read error. This rearrangement joins TRBV9 to TRBJ2-1; TRBD2 might be the D (6 bases). This CDR3 spans 15 amino acids. Germline values: CDR1 SGDLS, CDR2 YYNGEE. The CDR3: CASSVVAASDNEQFF. The CDR3 DNA is TGTGCCAGCAGCGTAGTAGCGGCCTCCGACAATGAGCAGTTCTTC.

The J gene is TRBJ2-3, the V gene TRBV5-8; a weak D match, TRBD2 (6 bases). The CDR3 runs 12 residues. The ends were cut back, 5 bases at V and 10 bases at J, with 14 bases in the middle. Per germline, CDR1 SGHTS and CDR2 YDEGEE. The CDR3 DNA sequence: TGTGCCAGCAGAACCGACGGGGGAGCGCAGTATTTT. Translating gives CASRTDGGAQYF.

This CDR3 reads CASSWGQGAHSGANVLTF. The CDR3, as DNA: TGTGCCAGCAGCTGGGGACAGGGGGCGCACTCTGGGGCCAACGTCCTGACTTTC. The chain couples TRBV5-4 to TRBJ2-6, with 12 bases lining up with TRBD1. Germline V CDR1 and CDR2: SGHNT, YYREEE (reference sequence). The ends lost 3 bases at V and 0 bases at J; junction bases unmatched: 4. The CDR3 totals 18 residues.

The rearrangement links TRBV4-1 to TRBJ2-5, with no clear D. The CDR3 has 14 amino acids. The V end was cut by 4 bases, the J end by 5 bases, with 14 bases between. The germline V gene encodes CDR1 MGHRA and CDR2 YSYEKL. The CDR3 reads CASSPEISVETQYF. The CDR3 coding sequence is TGCGCCAGCAGCCCGGAGATAAGTGTGGAGACCCAGTACTTC.

This rearrangement joins TRBV11-2 to TRBJ2-7, with D perhaps TRBD2 (6 bases). V was clipped by 2 bases and J by 2 bases, with 10 bases between them. Germline V CDR1 and CDR2: SGHAT, FQNNGV. This CDR3 is 14 amino acids long. For the CDR3, the DNA is TGTGCCAGCAGCTTACAGCGGGTCGCCTACGAGCAGTACTTC. This sequence encodes CASSLQRVAYEQYF.

The rearrangement joins TRBV10-3 to TRBJ2-5, with 7 bases matching TRBD2. Losses at the gene ends were 4 bases for V and 5 bases for J; bases not matched to a gene: 7. Germline-derived CDR1 and CDR2 are ENHRY and SYGVKD. This CDR3 is built from 14 residues. Here the CDR3 reads CAISGGGTTETQYF. CDR3 nucleotide sequence: TGTGCCATCAGTGGGGGGGGGACTACCGAGACCCAGTACTTC.

Here the CDR3 reads CASSLTGQGADTEAFF. In nucleotides, the CDR3 is TGCGCCAGCAGCTTGACCGGACAGGGAGCGGACACTGAAGCTTTCTTT. V is TRBV5-1 and J is TRBJ1-1, with 8 bases matching TRBD1. The germline V gene has CDR1 SGHRS and CDR2 YFSETQ. J lost 3 bases, V lost 1 base, and 8 bases had no gene match. The length of the CDR3 is 16 residues.

V usage is TRBV28 and J usage is TRBJ2-7, with 9 positions matching TRBD1. With V trimmed by 4 bases and J by 6 bases, 4 bases remained unmatched. The CDR3 length is 13 residues. Germline CDR1 is MDHEN and CDR2 is SYDVKM. CDR3 DNA: TGTGCCAGCAGTTCGGGACAGGGTGCCGAGCAGTACTTC. It specifies CASSSGQGAEQYF.

This rearrangement joins TRBV6-1 to TRBJ1-1; no clear D gene. The length of the CDR3 is 14 residues. Trimming cost V 4 bases and J 7 bases, with 16 bases left between them. Germline assignment: CDR1 MNHNS and CDR2 SASEGT. CDR3 sequence (DNA): TGTGCCAGCAGTGCTTCGGTGACATTGGGTGAAGCTTTCTTT. It translates to CASSASVTLGEAFF.

The J gene is TRBJ1-1, the V gene TRBV18; unclear D gene. Trimming left V 3 bases short and J 4 bases short, with 18 bases between. Germline CDR1 and CDR2: KGHSH and LQKENI. CDR3 length: 16 residues. The CDR3 DNA reads TGTGCCAGCTCACCGAGACCCGGGAACCGAGGCACTGAAGCTTTCTTT. Protein: CASSPRPGNRGTEAFF.

The chain joins TRBV30 to TRBJ2-5, with 8 bases aligning to TRBD1. Looked up from germline, CDR1 is GTSNPN and CDR2 is SVGIG (reference sequence). V shed 4 bases and J 8 bases; nucleotides not matched to a gene: 12. This CDR3 contains 14 residues. CDR3 sequence (DNA): TGTGCCTGGAACACCGGGACAGGCACAGGAACCCAGTACTTC. It codes for CAWNTGTGTGTQYF.

The V gene is TRBV7-2, the J gene TRBJ1-6, with D possibly TRBD1 on 5 matching bases. Germline CDR1 is SGHTA and CDR2 is FQGNSA. Trimming cost V 2 bases and J 8 bases, with 13 bases left between them. The CDR3 has 15 residues. The CDR3 loop is CASSLQSGNYSPLHF. CDR3 in DNA: TGTGCCAGCAGCTTACAATCAGGGAACTATTCACCCCTCCACTTT.

The chain is built from TRBV7-2 and TRBJ2-6; D may be TRBD1 (5 bases). This CDR3 region has 15 residues. Trimming removed 3 bases at V and 4 bases at J, with 10 bases between. Germline V gives CDR1 SGHTA, CDR2 FQGNSA. The CDR3 protein is CASSFQGSGANVLTF. The CDR3, as DNA: TGTGCCAGCAGCTTCCAGGGTTCCGGGGCCAACGTCCTGACTTTC.

The rearrangement uses TRBV28 and TRBJ1-5, with D possibly being TRBD1 (5 bases). The V and J ends lost 8 bases and 9 bases respectively, with 20 bases between them. Germline loops: CDR1 MDHEN, CDR2 SYDVKM. The CDR3 has 14 amino acids. CDR3 bases: TGTGCCAGCGTACAAGACGGCGATCAGGGGCCCCAGCATTTT. It codes for CASVQDGDQGPQHF. Supplemented by reference TRBV28 and TRBJ1-5, the full variable domain reads DVKVTQSSRYLVKRTGEKVFLECVQDMDHENMFWYRQDPGLGLRLIYFSYDVKMKEKGDIPEGYSVSREKKERFSLILESASTNQTSMYLCASVQDGDQGPQHFGDGTRLSIL.

The chain employs TRBV10-2 and TRBJ2-3; perhaps TRBD1 as D (5 bases). This CDR3 region has 13 residues. CDR1 and CDR2 from the germline V gene are WSHSY and SAAADI. V dropped 6 bases and J dropped 1 base, with 8 bases sitting between them. CDR3 protein: CASREGGTDTQYF. In DNA form, the CDR3 reads TGCGCCAGCAGAGAAGGGGGCACAGATACGCAGTATTTT.

The V call is TRBV12-5, the J call TRBJ1-6; weak D call: TRBD1 (5 bases). The CDR3 runs to 17 residues. CDR1 and CDR2 (germline): LGHNT, FRNRAP. V gave up 3 bases and J gave up 0 bases, with 12 bases separating them. CDR3 bases: TGTGCTAGTGGTTTTACAGGTACAACCTCCTATAATTCACCCCTCCACTTT. Translated: CASGFTGTTSYNSPLHF.

For this clone: The same CDR3 can be traced to other DNA sequences in this sample. The J gene is TRBJ2-2, the V gene TRBV6-5, with TRBD1 as a possible D gene (6 bases). Germline CDR1 and CDR2: MNHEY and SVGAGI. The CDR3 sequence is 16 residues long. V lost 2 bases to trimming and J lost 0 bases, with 10 bases between them. The CDR3 coding sequence is TGTGCCAGCAGTTACGCGGCAGGGGCGAACACCGGGGAGCTGTTTTTT. Residues: CASSYAAGANTGELFF.

The chain combines TRBV18 with TRBJ2-1; 9 nucleotides match TRBD2. Germline V gene data show CDR1 as KGHSH and CDR2 as LQKENI. The CDR3 has 14 residues. Trimming removed 5 bases from V and 7 bases from J; junction bases left unmatched: 6. Here the CDR3 reads CASSSVAGENEQFF. In DNA form, the CDR3 reads TGTGCCAGCTCATCGGTAGCGGGAGAGAATGAGCAGTTCTTC.

The chain uses TRBV28 and TRBJ1-1, with a weak D call TRBD1 (6 bases). CDR1 and CDR2 (germline): MDHEN, SYDVKM. The CDR3 totals 14 residues. Trimming took off 7 bases at V and 4 bases at J, with 16 bases between the two ends. CDR3 sequence: CASTSPDRLTEAFF. In nucleotides, the CDR3 is TGTGCCAGCACTTCTCCAGACAGGCTCACTGAAGCTTTCTTT.

V is TRBV2 and J is TRBJ2-7; no reliable D call. Trimming stripped 7 bases from V and 3 bases from J, with 19 bases between. The CDR3 has 15 residues. Per germline, CDR1 SNHLY and CDR2 FYNNEI. In DNA, the CDR3 is TGTGCCAGCAACCCCCTAGAGAAAGACTTCTACGAGCAGTACTTC. It is translated as CASNPLEKDFYEQYF. The variable domain in full, completed from reference TRBV2 and TRBJ2-7, reads EPEVTQTPSHQVTQMGQEVILRCVPISNHLYFYWYRQILGQKVEFLVSFYNNEISEKSEIFDDQFSVERPDGSNFTLKIRSTKLEDSAMYFCASNPLEKDFYEQYFGPGTRLTVT.

CDR3 in amino acids: CASSRLGLAGGNEQFF. CDR3 sequence (DNA): TGTGCCAGCAGCCGTCTGGGACTAGCGGGAGGCAATGAGCAGTTCTTC. This chain joins TRBV7-2 and TRBJ2-1; TRBD2 matches at 15 bases. CDR3 size: 16 residues. With V trimmed by 5 bases and J by 6 bases, 5 bases remained unmatched. CDR1 is SGHTA and CDR2 is FQGNSA in the germline V gene.

The chain couples TRBV29-1 to TRBJ1-1, with D hard to call. The CDR3 extends over 13 amino acids. Germline loops: CDR1 SQVTM, CDR2 ANQGSEA. V lost 3 bases and J lost 0, with 8 bases in between. The DNA for the CDR3 is TGCAGCGTTGAGAGGAACATGAACACTGAAGCTTTCTTT. Residues: CSVERNMNTEAFF.

The chain employs TRBV27 and TRBJ2-1; D gene ambiguous. V was cut by 2 bases and J by 6 bases, with 5 bases left in between. The CDR3 covers 12 residues. Germline V gene data show CDR1 as MNHEY and CDR2 as SMNVEV (reference sequence). CDR3: CASSLRGNEQFF. CDR3 nucleotide sequence: TGTGCCAGCAGTTTAAGAGGCAATGAGCAGTTCTTC.

The rearrangement joins TRBV7-9 to TRBJ2-7, with 8 bases matching TRBD1. V trimming: 3 bases; J trimming: 6 bases; junction bases outside the gene matches: 7. The germline V gene encodes CDR1 SEHNR and CDR2 FQNEAQ (reference sequence). The length of the CDR3 is 14 residues. CDR3 sequence: CASSFPGTGAEQYF. Here the CDR3 DNA reads TGTGCCAGCAGCTTTCCCGGGACAGGCGCCGAGCAGTACTTC.